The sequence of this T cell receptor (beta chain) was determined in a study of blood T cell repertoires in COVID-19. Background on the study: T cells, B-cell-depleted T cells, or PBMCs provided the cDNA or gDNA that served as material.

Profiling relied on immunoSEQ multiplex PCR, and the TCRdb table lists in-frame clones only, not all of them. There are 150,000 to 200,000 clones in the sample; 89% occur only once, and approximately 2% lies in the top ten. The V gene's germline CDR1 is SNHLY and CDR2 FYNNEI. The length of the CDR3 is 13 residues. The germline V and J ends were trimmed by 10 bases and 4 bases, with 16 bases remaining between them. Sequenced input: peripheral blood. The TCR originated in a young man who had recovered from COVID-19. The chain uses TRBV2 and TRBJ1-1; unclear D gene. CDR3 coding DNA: TGTGCCACCCGTAGGGATAGCGTCACTGAAGCTTTCTTT. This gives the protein CATRRDSVTEAFF. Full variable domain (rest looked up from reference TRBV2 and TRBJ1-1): EPEVTQTPSHQVTQMGQEVILRCVPISNHLYFYWYRQILGQKVEFLVSFYNNEISEKSEIFDDQFSVERPDGSNFTLKIRSTKLEDSAMYFCATRRDSVTEAFFGQGTRLTVV.